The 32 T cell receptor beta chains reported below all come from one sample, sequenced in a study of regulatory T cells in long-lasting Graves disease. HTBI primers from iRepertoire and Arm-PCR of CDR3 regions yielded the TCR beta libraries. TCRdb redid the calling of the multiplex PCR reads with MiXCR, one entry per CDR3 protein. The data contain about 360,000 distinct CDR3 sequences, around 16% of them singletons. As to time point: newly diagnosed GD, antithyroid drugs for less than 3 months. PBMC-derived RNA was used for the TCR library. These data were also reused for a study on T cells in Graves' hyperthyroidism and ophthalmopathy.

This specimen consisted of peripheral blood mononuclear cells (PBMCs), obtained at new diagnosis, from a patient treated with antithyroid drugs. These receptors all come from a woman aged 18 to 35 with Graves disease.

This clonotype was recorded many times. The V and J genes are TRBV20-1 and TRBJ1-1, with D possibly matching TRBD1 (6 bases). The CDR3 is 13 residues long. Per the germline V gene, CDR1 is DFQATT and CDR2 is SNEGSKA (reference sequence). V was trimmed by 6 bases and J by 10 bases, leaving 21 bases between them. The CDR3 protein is CSAIELRGARAFF. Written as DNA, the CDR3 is TGCAGTGCCATCGAACTGCGGGGGGCGAGAGCTTTCTTT.

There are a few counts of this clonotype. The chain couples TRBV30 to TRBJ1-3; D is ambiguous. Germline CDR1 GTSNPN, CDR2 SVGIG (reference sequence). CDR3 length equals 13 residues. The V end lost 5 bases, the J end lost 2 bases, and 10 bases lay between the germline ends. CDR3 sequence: CAWAEGTGNTIYF. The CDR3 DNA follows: TGTGCCTGGGCAGAAGGGACTGGAAACACCATATATTTT. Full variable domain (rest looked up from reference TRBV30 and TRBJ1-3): SQTIHQWPATLVQPVGSPLSLECTVEGTSNPNLYWYRQAAGRGLQLLFYSVGIGQISSEVPQNLSASRPQDRQFILSSKKLLLSDSGFYLCAWAEGTGNTIYFGEGSWLTVV.

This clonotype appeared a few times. This chain's CDR3 is CASSLSGGGSDIQYF. In nucleotides, the CDR3 is TGTGCCAGCAGCTTAAGTGGTGGGGGTTCGGACATTCAGTACTTC. This sequence joins TRBV7-9 and TRBJ2-4; D might be TRBD1 or TRBD2, each matching 5 bases. This CDR3 has 15 amino acids. Germline CDR1 and CDR2: SEHNR and FQNEAQ (reference sequence). Trimming removed 2 bases at V and 8 bases at J, with 16 bases between.

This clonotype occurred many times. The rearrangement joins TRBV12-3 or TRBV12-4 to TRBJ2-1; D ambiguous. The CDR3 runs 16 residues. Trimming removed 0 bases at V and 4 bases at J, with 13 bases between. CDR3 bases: TGTGCCAGCAGTTTAGCGCACCGGACGGATTACAATGAGCAGTTCTTC. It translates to CASSLAHRTDYNEQFF.

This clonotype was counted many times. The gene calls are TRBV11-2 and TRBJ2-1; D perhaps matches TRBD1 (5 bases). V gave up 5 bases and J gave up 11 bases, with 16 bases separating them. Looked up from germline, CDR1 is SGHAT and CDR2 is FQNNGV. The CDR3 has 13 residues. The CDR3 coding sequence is TGTGCCAGCAGCCCCACGACAGCCCAGAAGCAGTTCTTC. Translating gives CASSPTTAQKQFF.

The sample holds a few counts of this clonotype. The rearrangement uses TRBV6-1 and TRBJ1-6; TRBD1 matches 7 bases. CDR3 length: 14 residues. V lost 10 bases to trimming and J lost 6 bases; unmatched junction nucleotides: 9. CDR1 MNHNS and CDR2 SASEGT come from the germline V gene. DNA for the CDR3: TGTGCCACCCGGGACAGCAGCTGTAATTCACCCCTCCACTTT. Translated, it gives CATRDSSCNSPLHF.

The CDR3 coding sequence is TGTGCCAGCCGTAGCGGGAGCTTCCACAATGAGCAGTTCTTC. Translation: CASRSGSFHNEQFF. The V and J genes are TRBV2 and TRBJ2-1; 9 positions agree with TRBD2. V dropped 8 bases and J dropped 5; count of bases not matched to a gene: 7. The germline gives CDR1 SNHLY, CDR2 FYNNEI. This CDR3 comprises 14 residues.

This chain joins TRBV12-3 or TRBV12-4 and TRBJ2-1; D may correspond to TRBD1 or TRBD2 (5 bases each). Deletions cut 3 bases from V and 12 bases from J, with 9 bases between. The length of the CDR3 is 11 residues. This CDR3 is CASSFRGPQFF. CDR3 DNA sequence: TGTGCCAGCAGTTTTAGGGGACCGCAGTTCTTC.

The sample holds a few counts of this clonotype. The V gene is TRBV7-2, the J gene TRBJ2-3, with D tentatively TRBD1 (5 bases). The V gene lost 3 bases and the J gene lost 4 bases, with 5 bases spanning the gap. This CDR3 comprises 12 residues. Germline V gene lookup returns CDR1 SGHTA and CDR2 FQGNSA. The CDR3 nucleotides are TGTGCCAGCAGCTTCAGGGCAGATACGCAGTATTTT. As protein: CASSFRADTQYF. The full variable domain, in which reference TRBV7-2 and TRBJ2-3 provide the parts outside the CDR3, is GAGVSQSPSNKVTEKGKDVELRCDPISGHTALYWYRQSLGQGLEFLIYFQGNSAPDKSGLPSDRFSAERTGGSVSTLTIQRTQQEDSAVYLCASSFRADTQYFGPGTRLTVL.

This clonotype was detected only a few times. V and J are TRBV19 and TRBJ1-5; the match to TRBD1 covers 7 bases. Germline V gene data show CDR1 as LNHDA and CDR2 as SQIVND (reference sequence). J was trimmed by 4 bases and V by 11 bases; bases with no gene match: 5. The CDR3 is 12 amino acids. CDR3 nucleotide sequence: TGTGCCGCCCGACAGGGAAATCAGCCCCAGCATTTT. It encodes CAARQGNQPQHF.

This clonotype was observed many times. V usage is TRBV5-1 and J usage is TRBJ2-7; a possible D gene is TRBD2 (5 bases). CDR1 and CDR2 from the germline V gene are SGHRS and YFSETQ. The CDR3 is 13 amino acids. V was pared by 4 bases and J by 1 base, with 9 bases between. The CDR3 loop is CASSITSSYEQYF. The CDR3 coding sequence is TGCGCCAGCAGCATCACTAGTTCCTACGAGCAGTACTTC.

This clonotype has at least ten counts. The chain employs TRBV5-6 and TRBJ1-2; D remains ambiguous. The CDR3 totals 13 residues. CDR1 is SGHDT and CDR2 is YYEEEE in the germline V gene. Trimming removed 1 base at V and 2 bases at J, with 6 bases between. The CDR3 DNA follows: TGTGCCAGCAGCTTGAACAGAAACTATGGCTACACCTTC. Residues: CASSLNRNYGYTF.

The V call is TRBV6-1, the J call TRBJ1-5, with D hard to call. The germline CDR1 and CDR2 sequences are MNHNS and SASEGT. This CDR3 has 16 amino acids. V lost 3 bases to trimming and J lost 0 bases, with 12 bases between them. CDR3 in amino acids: CASSDRERTSNQPQHF. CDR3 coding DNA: TGTGCCAGCAGTGATAGAGAACGGACTAGCAATCAGCCCCAGCATTTT.

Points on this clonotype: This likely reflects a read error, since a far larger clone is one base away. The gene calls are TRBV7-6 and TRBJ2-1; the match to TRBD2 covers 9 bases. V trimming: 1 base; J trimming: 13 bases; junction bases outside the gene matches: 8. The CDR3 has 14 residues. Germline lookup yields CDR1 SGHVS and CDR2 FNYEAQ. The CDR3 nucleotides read TGTGCCAGCAGCTTAGAACTAGCGGGCGAGACCCAGTTCTTC. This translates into CASSLELAGETQFF.

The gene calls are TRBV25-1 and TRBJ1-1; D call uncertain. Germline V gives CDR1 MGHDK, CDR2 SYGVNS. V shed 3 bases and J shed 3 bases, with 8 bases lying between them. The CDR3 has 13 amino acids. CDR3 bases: TGTGCCAGCAGTGATGGGGAATACACTGAAGCTTTCTTT. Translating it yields CASSDGEYTEAFF. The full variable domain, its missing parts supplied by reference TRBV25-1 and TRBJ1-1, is EADIYQTPRYLVIGTGKKITLECSQTMGHDKMYWYQQDPGMELHLIHYSYGVNSTEKGDLSSESTVSRIRTEHFPLTLESARPSHTSQYLCASSDGEYTEAFFGQGTRLTVV.

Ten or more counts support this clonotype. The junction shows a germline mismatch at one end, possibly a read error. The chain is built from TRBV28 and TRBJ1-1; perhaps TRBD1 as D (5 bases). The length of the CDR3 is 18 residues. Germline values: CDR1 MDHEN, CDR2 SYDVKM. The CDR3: CASRLAGPPQVGNTEAFF. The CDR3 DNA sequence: TGTGCCAGCCGTTTGGCAGGGCCTCCTCAAGTTGGCAACACTGAAGCTTTCTTT.

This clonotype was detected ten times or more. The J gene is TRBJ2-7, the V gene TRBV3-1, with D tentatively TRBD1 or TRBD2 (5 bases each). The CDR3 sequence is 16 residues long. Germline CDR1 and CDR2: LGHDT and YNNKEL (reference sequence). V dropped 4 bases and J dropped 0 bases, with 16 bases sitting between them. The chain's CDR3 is CASSPHSAGTSYEQYF. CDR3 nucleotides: TGTGCCAGCAGCCCTCATTCTGCCGGGACCTCCTACGAGCAGTACTTC.

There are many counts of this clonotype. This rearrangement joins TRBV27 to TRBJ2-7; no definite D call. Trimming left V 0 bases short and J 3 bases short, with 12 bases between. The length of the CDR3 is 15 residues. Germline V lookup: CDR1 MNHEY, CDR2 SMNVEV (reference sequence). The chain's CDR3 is CASSLSPMSRYEQYF. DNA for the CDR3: TGTGCCAGCAGTTTATCCCCTATGAGCCGCTACGAGCAGTACTTC.

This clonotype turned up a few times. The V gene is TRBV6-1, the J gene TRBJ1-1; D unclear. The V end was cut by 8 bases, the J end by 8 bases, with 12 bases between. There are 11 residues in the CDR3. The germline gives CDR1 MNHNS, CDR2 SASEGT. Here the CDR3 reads CASGLGVEAFF. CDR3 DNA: TGTGCCAGCGGCCTTGGCGTAGAAGCTTTCTTT.

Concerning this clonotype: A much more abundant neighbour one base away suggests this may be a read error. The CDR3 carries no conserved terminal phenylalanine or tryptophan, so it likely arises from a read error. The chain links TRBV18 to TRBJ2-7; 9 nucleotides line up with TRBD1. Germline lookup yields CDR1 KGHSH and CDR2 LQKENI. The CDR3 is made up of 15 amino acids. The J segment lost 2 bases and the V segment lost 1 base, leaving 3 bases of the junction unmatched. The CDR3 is CASSPRTGGTYEQYL. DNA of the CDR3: TGTGCCAGCTCACCACGTACAGGGGGCACCTACGAGCAGTACCTC.

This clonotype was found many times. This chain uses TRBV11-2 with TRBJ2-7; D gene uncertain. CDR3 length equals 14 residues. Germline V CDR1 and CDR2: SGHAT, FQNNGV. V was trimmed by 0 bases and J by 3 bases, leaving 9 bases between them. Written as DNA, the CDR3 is TGTGCCAGCAGCTTAGAGACACGTAGCTACGAGCAGTACTTC. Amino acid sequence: CASSLETRSYEQYF.

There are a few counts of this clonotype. The DNA of the CDR3 is TGCAGCGCCTCCCCCGGGACAGGGAACACCGGGGAGCTGTTTTTT. As protein: CSASPGTGNTGELFF. J is TRBJ2-2 and V is TRBV29-1, with 8 bases that match TRBD1. This CDR3 is built from 15 residues. The J segment lost 1 base and the V segment lost 7 bases, leaving 8 bases of the junction unmatched. CDR1 is SQVTM, CDR2 ANQGSEA, per germline.

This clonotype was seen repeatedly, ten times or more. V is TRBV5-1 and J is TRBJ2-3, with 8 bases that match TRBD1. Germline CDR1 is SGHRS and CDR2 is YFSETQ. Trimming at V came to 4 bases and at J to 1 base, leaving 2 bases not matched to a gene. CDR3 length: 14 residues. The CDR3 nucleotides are TGCGCCAGCAGCAAGGGACAGGGCACAGATACGCAGTATTTT. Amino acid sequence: CASSKGQGTDTQYF.

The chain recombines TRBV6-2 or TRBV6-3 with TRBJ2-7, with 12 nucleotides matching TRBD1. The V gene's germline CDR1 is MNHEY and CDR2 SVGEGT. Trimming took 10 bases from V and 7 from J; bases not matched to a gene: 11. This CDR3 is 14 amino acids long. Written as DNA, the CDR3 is TGTGCCACGAGACGGGACAGGGGGCTGAATGAGCAGTACTTC. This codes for CATRRDRGLNEQYF.

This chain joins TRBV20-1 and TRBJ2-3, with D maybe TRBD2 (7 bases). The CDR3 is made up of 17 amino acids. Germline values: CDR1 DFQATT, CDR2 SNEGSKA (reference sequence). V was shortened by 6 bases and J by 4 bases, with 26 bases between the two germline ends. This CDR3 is CSAENPLSSRGPDTQYF. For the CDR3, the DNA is TGCAGTGCCGAAAACCCCCTTTCTTCGCGGGGGCCAGATACGCAGTATTTT.

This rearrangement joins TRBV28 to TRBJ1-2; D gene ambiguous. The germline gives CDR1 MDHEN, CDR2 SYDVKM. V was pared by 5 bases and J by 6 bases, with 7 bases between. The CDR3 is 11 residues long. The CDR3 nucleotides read TGTGCCAGCAGTAACTTAGATGGCTACACCTTC. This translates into CASSNLDGYTF.

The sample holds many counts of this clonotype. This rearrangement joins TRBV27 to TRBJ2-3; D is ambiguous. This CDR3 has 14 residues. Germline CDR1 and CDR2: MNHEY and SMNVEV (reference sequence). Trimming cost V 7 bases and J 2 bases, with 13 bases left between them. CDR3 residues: CASTWRRHTDTQYF. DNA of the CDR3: TGTGCCAGCACTTGGCGGAGACACACAGATACGCAGTATTTT.

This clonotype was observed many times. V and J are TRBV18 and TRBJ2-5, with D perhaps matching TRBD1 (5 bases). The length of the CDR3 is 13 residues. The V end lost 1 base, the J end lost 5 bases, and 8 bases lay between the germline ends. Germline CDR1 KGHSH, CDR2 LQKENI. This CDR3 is CASSPQAGETQYF. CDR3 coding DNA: TGTGCCAGCTCACCACAGGCAGGGGAGACCCAGTACTTC.

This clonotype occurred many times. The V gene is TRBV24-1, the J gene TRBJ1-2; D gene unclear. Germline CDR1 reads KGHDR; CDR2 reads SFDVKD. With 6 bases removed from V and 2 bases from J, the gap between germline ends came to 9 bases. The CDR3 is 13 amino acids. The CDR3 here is CATSNGGNYGYTF. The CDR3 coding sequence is TGTGCCACCAGTAATGGAGGGAACTATGGCTACACCTTC.

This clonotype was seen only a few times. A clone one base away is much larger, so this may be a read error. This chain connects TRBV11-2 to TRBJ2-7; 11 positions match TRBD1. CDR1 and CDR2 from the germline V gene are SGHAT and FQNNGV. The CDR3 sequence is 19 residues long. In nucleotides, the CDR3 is TGTGCCAGCAGCTTAGGGTCCTTACGTCGGACAGGGGGCAAATACGAGCAGCACTTC. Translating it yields CASSLGSLRRTGGKYEQHF.

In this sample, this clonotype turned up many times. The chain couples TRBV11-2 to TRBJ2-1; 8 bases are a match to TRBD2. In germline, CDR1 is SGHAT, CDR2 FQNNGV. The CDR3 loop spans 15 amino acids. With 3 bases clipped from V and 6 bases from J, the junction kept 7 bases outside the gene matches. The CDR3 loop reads CASSFASGLPNEQFF. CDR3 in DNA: TGTGCCAGCAGCTTCGCTAGCGGGTTACCCAATGAGCAGTTCTTC.

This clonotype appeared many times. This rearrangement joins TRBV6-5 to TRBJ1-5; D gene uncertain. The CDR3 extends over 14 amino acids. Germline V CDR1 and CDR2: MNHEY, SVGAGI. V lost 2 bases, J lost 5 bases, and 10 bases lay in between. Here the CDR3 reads CASSYARLDQPQHF. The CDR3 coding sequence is TGTGCCAGCAGTTACGCCAGGTTGGATCAGCCCCAGCATTTT.